Sequencing of this TCR beta chain was carried out in a study of cytomegalovirus exposure and HLA in healthy donors. Per the germline V gene, CDR1 is SGHTA and CDR2 is FQGTGA. This CDR3 spans 15 amino acids. V was pared by 5 bases and J by 6 bases, with 4 bases of the junction left unmatched. PCR used 60 Vbeta primers and 13 Jbeta primers. Data came from immunoSEQ multiplex PCR; TCRdb stores just in-frame clones and leaves some out. The table shows about 120,000 clones, with approximately 80% occurring only once. The sequencing sample was made of PBMCs. The TCR originated in a man aged 50-60 years in good health and CMV-seronegative. V usage is TRBV7-3 and J usage is TRBJ2-1, with 13 bases aligning to TRBD2. The CDR3 sequence: CASSPRLAGGNEQFF. CDR3 DNA sequence: TGTGCCAGCAGCCCTAGACTAGCGGGGGGCAATGAGCAGTTCTTC.